These 10 T cell receptor beta chains were all obtained from the same sample, sequenced in a study of shared clonotypes between healthy human individuals. Libraries were prepared by immunoSEQ multiplex PCR; TCRdb keeps only in-frame clonotypes and omits some of them. Among roughly 1.5 million clones listed, approximately 98% were seen once. Sequenced sample: naive CD4+ T cells sorted from blood. As to subset: CD45RA+ positively selected. These receptors came from a young man in good health.

This clone was recorded once. V usage is TRBV9 and J usage is TRBJ2-1; TRBD1 aligns across 10 bases. The CDR3 has 15 amino acids. The V gene's germline CDR1 is SGDLS and CDR2 YYNGEE. J was trimmed by 10 bases and V by 3 bases; bases with no gene match: 10. The CDR3 region has the DNA TGTGCCAGCAGCGCCTCTGGGACAGGGGTTCGGGAGCAGTTCTTC. Its translation: CASSASGTGVREQFF.

This chain links TRBV19 with TRBJ1-1; D not certain. The CDR3 covers 13 residues. Deletions cut 5 bases from V and 5 bases from J, with 12 bases between. Germline assignment: CDR1 LNHDA and CDR2 SQIVND (reference sequence). The chain's CDR3 is CASSGQRRTEAFF. CDR3 DNA sequence: TGTGCCAGTAGTGGCCAGCGAAGGACTGAAGCTTTCTTT.

The rearrangement uses TRBV30 and TRBJ2-1; perhaps TRBD2 as D (6 bases). CDR3 length: 12 residues. Trimming shortened V by 2 bases and J by 13 bases, and 15 bases separated the two germline ends. Germline loops: CDR1 GTSNPN, CDR2 SVGIG (reference sequence). The CDR3 loop reads CAWSLTRRDQFF. DNA for the CDR3: TGTGCCTGGAGTCTAACAAGGCGGGACCAGTTCTTC.

The chain uses TRBV9 and TRBJ1-1, with a tentative D call TRBD1 (6 bases). The CDR3 is 15 residues long. Germline loops: CDR1 SGDLS, CDR2 YYNGEE. The V end lost 3 bases, the J end lost 5 bases, and 17 bases lay between the germline ends. The CDR3 spells CASSALAAGVTEAFF. CDR3 nucleotides: TGTGCCAGCAGCGCCCTGGCGGCAGGGGTGACTGAAGCTTTCTTT.

This clone was counted a single time. The chain joins TRBV5-6 to TRBJ2-7; possible D gene TRBD1, 6 bases. CDR1 is SGHDT and CDR2 is YYEEEE in the germline V gene. Trimming took off 3 bases at V and 5 bases at J, with 21 bases between the two ends. The CDR3 runs to 16 residues. This CDR3 is CASSWERGTVRNEQYF. The DNA of the CDR3 is TGTGCCAGCAGCTGGGAGAGGGGGACCGTACGGAACGAGCAGTACTTC.

V usage is TRBV7-2 and J usage is TRBJ2-7; TRBD1 is a possible D gene (5 bases). V shed 5 bases and J shed 4 bases, with 15 bases lying between them. CDR1 and CDR2 (germline): SGHTA, FQGNSA. There are 14 residues in the CDR3. In DNA form, the CDR3 reads TGTGCCAGCAGCCCACCCAGCCAGGGTTACGAGCAGTACTTC. Translation: CASSPPSQGYEQYF.

This chain uses TRBV28 with TRBJ1-4, with D possibly being TRBD1 (5 bases). Trimming left V 6 bases short and J 14 bases short, with 22 bases between. CDR1 is MDHEN, CDR2 SYDVKM, per germline. This CDR3 has 14 amino acids. Here the CDR3 DNA reads TGTGCCAGCAGGGAACTGGGGGGGTCGTTCGCGCTGTTTTTT. This translates into CASRELGGSFALFF.

The chain has TRBV29-1 and TRBJ2-3; D remains unclear. Between the trimmed V and J ends, which lost 3 bases and 3 bases, there was a span of 13 bases. This CDR3 region has 14 residues. Germline CDR1 SQVTM, CDR2 ANQGSEA. CDR3 in amino acids: CSVERLGPTDTQYF. CDR3 in DNA: TGCAGCGTTGAGCGGCTAGGGCCTACAGATACGCAGTATTTT.

This chain uses TRBV9 with TRBJ2-1; 10 bases fit TRBD2. After removal of 6 bases from V and 4 bases from J, the junction contained 4 bases not matched to a gene. In germline, CDR1 is SGDLS, CDR2 YYNGEE. The CDR3 runs to 14 residues. The CDR3 loop reads CASTLAGEYNEQFF. CDR3 coding DNA: TGTGCCAGCACGCTAGCGGGGGAATACAATGAGCAGTTCTTC.

The genes are TRBV18 and TRBJ2-1; weak D call: TRBD1 (5 bases). Germline V gene data show CDR1 as KGHSH and CDR2 as LQKENI. V was cut by 3 bases and J by 7 bases, with 16 bases left in between. This CDR3 region has 15 residues. The chain's CDR3 is CASSPPRGLGNEQFF. CDR3 in DNA: TGTGCCAGCTCACCCCCTAGGGGTTTGGGGAATGAGCAGTTCTTC.